The next 17 T cell receptor beta chains were all read from a single sample in a study of T cell repertoires in cytomegalovirus infection. TCRdb used MiXCR to reprocess the reads, holding one entry per CDR3 protein. This sample has 90,000 to 120,000 distinct CDR3 sequences, with roughly a quarter found just once. The sequencing input was CD8+ T cells from PBMCs. These receptor sequences come from a human donor in good health (CMV status not recorded). Some clones in this sample may be carry-over from other donors' samples.

This clonotype showed up many times. This chain joins TRBV12-3 or TRBV12-4 and TRBJ2-7; D is unclear. This CDR3 is 13 amino acids long. The V and J ends lost 4 bases and 0 bases respectively, with 7 bases between them. The CDR3 sequence is CASSYGYSYEQYF. CDR3 nucleotide sequence: TGTGCCAGCAGTTACGGCTACTCCTACGAGCAGTACTTC.

This clonotype was seen repeatedly, ten times or more. The genes are TRBV7-6 and TRBJ2-2; D gene unclear. Germline CDR1 reads SGHVS; CDR2 reads FNYEAQ. The V end was cut by 2 bases, the J end by 8 bases, with 15 bases between. The CDR3 is 15 residues long. CDR3 loop: CASSLFLGFGGELFF. CDR3 nucleotide sequence: TGTGCCAGCAGCTTATTTCTTGGGTTTGGAGGGGAGCTGTTTTTT.

This rearrangement joins TRBV11-3 to TRBJ2-1; maybe TRBD1 (5 bases). The V end lost 3 bases, the J end lost 4 bases, and 13 bases lay between the germline ends. Germline V lookup: CDR1 SGHNT, CDR2 YENEEA. The CDR3 has 15 residues. The CDR3 protein is CASSFPQTAYNEQFF. CDR3 DNA: TGTGCCAGCAGCTTCCCCCAGACAGCATACAATGAGCAGTTCTTC.

The V and J genes are TRBV25-1 and TRBJ1-1; D is unclear. CDR1 and CDR2 (germline): MGHDK, SYGVNS. Trimming left V 4 bases short and J 3 bases short, with 3 bases between. The CDR3 has 11 amino acids. In DNA form, the CDR3 reads TGTGCCAGCAGTGTGCACACTGAAGCTTTCTTT. Protein sequence: CASSVHTEAFF.

The chain carries TRBV6-5 and TRBJ1-2, with D possibly matching TRBD1 (5 bases). V was cut by 5 bases and J by 6 bases, with 16 bases left in between. Looked up from germline, CDR1 is MNHEY and CDR2 is SVGAGI. The CDR3 extends over 14 amino acids. Here the CDR3 reads CASSPLRDSNGYTF. The DNA of the CDR3 is TGTGCCAGCAGTCCACTCAGGGACTCGAATGGCTACACCTTC.

The V call is TRBV19, the J call TRBJ1-5; D uncertain. The germline V gene has CDR1 LNHDA and CDR2 SQIVND (reference sequence). The CDR3 sequence is 15 residues long. V was clipped by 1 base and J by 2 bases, with 9 bases between them. CDR3: CASSIGAYGNQPQHF. The CDR3 region has the DNA TGTGCCAGTAGTATAGGAGCATACGGCAATCAGCCCCAGCATTTT.

This clonotype was seen more than once but under ten times. This rearrangement joins TRBV5-1 to TRBJ2-2; 9 bases are a match to TRBD1. CDR3 length equals 15 residues. After removal of 3 bases from V and 4 bases from J, the junction contained 4 bases not matched to a gene. Per the germline V gene, CDR1 is SGHRS and CDR2 is YFSETQ. The CDR3 nucleotides read TGCGCCAGCAGCTCCGGGACAGGGTCCACCGGGGAGCTGTTTTTT. It encodes CASSSGTGSTGELFF.

This clonotype was observed many times. The J gene is TRBJ2-5, the V gene TRBV10-3, with 11 bases lining up with TRBD2. Trimming took 6 bases from V and 1 from J; bases not matched to a gene: 19. Germline CDR1 and CDR2: ENHRY and SYGVKD. This CDR3 has 20 amino acids. The CDR3 coding sequence is TGTGCCATCAGCGGAGAACTAGCGGGAGATTCCGGCAGGCCCCAAGAGACCCAGTACTTC. It specifies CAISGELAGDSGRPQETQYF.

This clonotype was counted a few times. J is TRBJ2-1 and V is TRBV19, with a weak D call TRBD1 (5 bases). V lost 6 bases to trimming and J lost 7 bases, with 16 bases between them. Germline V gene lookup returns CDR1 LNHDA and CDR2 SQIVND (reference sequence). The CDR3 is made up of 14 amino acids. CDR3 coding DNA: TGTGCCAGTAGAGGCGTATCCAAGGGGAATGAGCAGTTCTTC. Amino acids: CASRGVSKGNEQFF.

This clonotype has just a few counts. The chain is built from TRBV7-9 and TRBJ1-1, with a weak D call TRBD1 (5 bases). Trimming took 5 bases from V and 6 from J, leaving 16 bases between them. This CDR3 is 14 amino acids long. CDR1 SEHNR and CDR2 FQNEAQ come from the germline V gene (reference sequence). CDR3: CASSPRVDGSEAFF. The DNA of the CDR3 is TGTGCCAGCAGCCCCAGGGTGGATGGGTCTGAAGCTTTCTTT.

The chain carries TRBV6-6 and TRBJ2-7; D is perhaps TRBD2 (6 bases). Germline CDR1 MNHNY, CDR2 SVGAGI (reference sequence). The V and J ends lost 2 bases and 5 bases respectively, with 19 bases between them. The CDR3 is 16 residues long. CDR3 DNA sequence: TGTGCCAGCAGTTACACGCCTGGGACTCCCGCAGACGAGCAGTACTTC. Residues: CASSYTPGTPADEQYF.

This clonotype counts as medium-sized (0.01 to 0.1%). The CDR3 spells CASSPGLNTEAFF. CDR3 DNA sequence: TGTGCCAGCAGCCCGGGACTAAACACTGAAGCTTTCTTT. This chain connects TRBV7-8 to TRBJ1-1, with D maybe TRBD1 (5 bases). This CDR3 contains 13 residues. The V end was cut by 5 bases, the J end by 2 bases, with 9 bases between. Germline CDR1 and CDR2: SGHVS and FQNEAQ.

The chain carries TRBV27 and TRBJ1-4; D is unresolved. The germline CDR1 and CDR2 sequences are MNHEY and SMNVEV (reference sequence). This CDR3 has 14 amino acids. V lost 6 bases and J 5 bases, leaving 13 bases between the germline ends. Here the CDR3 reads CASSRGVPNEKLFF. The CDR3 nucleotides read TGTGCCAGCAGCCGCGGGGTACCCAATGAAAAACTGTTTTTT.

This chain uses TRBV4-3 with TRBJ2-1; D call uncertain. Germline CDR1 reads LGHNA; CDR2 reads YSLEER. The V end was cut by 0 bases, the J end by 0 bases, with 12 bases between. This CDR3 contains 17 residues. CDR3: CASSQEARLSSYNEQFF. The CDR3 nucleotides read TGCGCCAGCAGCCAAGAGGCTAGGCTTAGCTCCTACAATGAGCAGTTCTTC.

This clonotype was recorded a few times. The CDR3 sequence is CASSYQGGYNEQFF. The CDR3 DNA reads TGTGCCAGCAGTTACCAGGGAGGCTACAATGAGCAGTTCTTC. The chain carries TRBV6-2 or TRBV6-3 and TRBJ2-1; TRBD2 might be the D (6 bases). The ends were cut back, 2 bases at V and 3 bases at J, with 8 bases in the middle. The CDR3 consists of 14 residues. CDR1 and CDR2 from the germline V gene are MNHEY and SVGEGT.

This clonotype was detected a few times. The V gene is TRBV27, the J gene TRBJ2-5; a possible D gene is TRBD1 (6 bases). Germline CDR1 reads MNHEY; CDR2 reads SMNVEV (reference sequence). Trimming removed 5 bases at V and 2 bases at J, with 9 bases between. The CDR3 extends over 13 amino acids. The CDR3 bases are TGTGCCAGCAGTGGGACAAAACAAGAGACCCAGTACTTC. Translated, it gives CASSGTKQETQYF.

This clonotype turned up a few times. The genes are TRBV4-3 and TRBJ2-5, with 11 bases identical to TRBD2. Per the germline V gene, CDR1 is LGHNA and CDR2 is YSLEER. The ends lost 0 bases at V and 5 bases at J; junction bases unmatched: 5. The CDR3 covers 16 residues. The CDR3 spells CASSQDLAGGRETQYF. CDR3 DNA sequence: TGCGCCAGCAGCCAAGATCTAGCGGGGGGCAGGGAGACCCAGTACTTC.